The entry below gives a single TCR beta chain sequence along with its context. V was trimmed by 1 base and J by 5 bases, leaving 19 bases between them. The length of the CDR3 is 16 residues. Looked up from germline, CDR1 is SGHRS and CDR2 is YFSETQ. It was locally advanced or metastatic urothelial carcinoma that patients had. Synthetic TCR analog templates were spiked into all PCRs individually. The method was immunoSEQ multiplex PCR; TCRdb's version includes in-frame clones alone and lacks a portion of them. The sample includes some 100,000 clones, around 93% of them seen just once. The data were obtained in a study of PD-L1 blockade in urothelial cancer. Turning to the study itself: Males with bladder-origin urothelial cancer constituted most of the 29 patients. Specimens of blood held a median count of 141,255 T cells.

The sequence was obtained from a woman aged 80 or over with urothelial cancer. The J gene is TRBJ2-7, the V gene TRBV5-1, with D possibly TRBD1 on 6 matching bases. The sequences come from PBMCs, collected around atezolizumab (anti-PD-L1) treatment. Here the CDR3 reads CASSLSEGTIRNEQYF. The CDR3 DNA sequence: TGCGCCAGCAGCTTGTCAGAGGGGACAATTAGGAACGAGCAGTACTTC.